Shown below are 19 T cell receptor beta chains from a single sample sequenced in a study of blood T cell repertoires in COVID-19. Method: immunoSEQ multiplex PCR; TCRdb's copy keeps in-frame clones and lacks some. Of some 500,000 clones in the sample, around 87% were seen once. Sequenced input: PBMCs or T cells enriched from blood (not recorded which). The source is a woman aged 40 to 55 who had recovered from COVID-19.

The gene calls are TRBV5-8 and TRBJ1-2; 10 nucleotides line up with TRBD1. V lost 4 bases and J lost 7; bases outside the gene matches: 4. This CDR3 has 13 amino acids. Germline CDR1 SGHTS, CDR2 YDEGEE. CDR3 DNA: TGTGCCAGCAGCCCGGGACAGGGGACTGGCTACACCTTC. It translates to CASSPGQGTGYTF.

This sequence joins TRBV28 and TRBJ1-1; D may be TRBD1 (5 bases). V was cut by 7 bases and J by 1 base, with 16 bases left in between. In germline, CDR1 is MDHEN, CDR2 SYDVKM. CDR3 size: 15 residues. The CDR3 reads CASTTLWTKNTEAFF. In DNA form, the CDR3 reads TGTGCCAGCACCACTCTTTGGACAAAGAACACTGAAGCTTTCTTT.

This chain links TRBV9 with TRBJ1-1; a weak D match, TRBD1 (6 bases). The CDR3 is 14 amino acids. In germline, CDR1 is SGDLS, CDR2 YYNGEE. V dropped 3 bases and J dropped 1 base, with 10 bases sitting between them. The DNA of the CDR3 is TGTGCCAGCAGCGCCCAACAGGGGAACACTGAAGCTTTCTTT. Protein: CASSAQQGNTEAFF.

The chain employs TRBV5-1 and TRBJ1-6; D is ambiguous. CDR1 and CDR2 (germline): SGHRS, YFSETQ. The CDR3 contains 13 residues. The V end lost 0 bases, the J end lost 8 bases, and 6 bases lay between the germline ends. CDR3 sequence reads: CASSLVSDSPLHF. The CDR3 region has the DNA TGCGCCAGCAGCTTGGTATCTGATTCACCCCTCCACTTT.

The rearrangement joins TRBV27 to TRBJ1-5; 7 bases align to TRBD1. J gave up 6 bases and V 4 bases, and 15 bases lay outside the gene matches. This CDR3 contains 17 residues. The V gene's germline CDR1 is MNHEY and CDR2 SMNVEV (reference sequence). CDR3 region: CASSSYHRGLSGQPQHF. CDR3 in DNA: TGTGCCAGCAGTTCCTACCACAGGGGTTTATCGGGTCAGCCCCAGCATTTT.

This clone was seen once. The CDR3 region has the DNA TGCGCCAGCAGCTTGGTATCCTACGAGCAGTACTTC. Translation: CASSLVSYEQYF. The genes are TRBV5-1 and TRBJ2-7; D is ambiguous. Germline V gives CDR1 SGHRS, CDR2 YFSETQ. The V and J ends lost 0 bases and 1 base respectively, with 2 bases between them. The CDR3 has 12 amino acids.

V usage is TRBV5-1 and J usage is TRBJ1-2; 11 bases fit TRBD1. The CDR3 contains 14 residues. Trimming removed 2 bases from V and 7 bases from J; junction bases left unmatched: 4. CDR1 and CDR2 (germline): SGHRS, YFSETQ. CDR3 region: CASSFGQGAAGYTF. Written as DNA, the CDR3 is TGCGCCAGCAGCTTCGGACAGGGGGCAGCTGGCTACACCTTC.

The chain is built from TRBV7-2 and TRBJ2-7; the D is unclear. Between the trimmed V and J ends, which lost 2 bases and 1 base, there was a span of 15 bases. Germline V gene lookup returns CDR1 SGHTA and CDR2 FQGNSA. The length of the CDR3 is 16 residues. CDR3 sequence (DNA): TGTGCCAGCAGCTTAAATCACGCAAGAGCATCCTACGAGCAGTACTTC. Encoded protein: CASSLNHARASYEQYF.

The chain has TRBV6-5 and TRBJ1-5; D perhaps matches TRBD1 (5 bases). The CDR3 has 15 amino acids. V shed 6 bases and J shed 4 bases, with 16 bases lying between them. Germline CDR1 and CDR2: MNHEY and SVGAGI. The CDR3 is CASRHLGGGNQPQHF. CDR3 DNA sequence: TGTGCCAGCAGACACCTGGGCGGGGGAAATCAGCCCCAGCATTTT.

V usage is TRBV11-3 and J usage is TRBJ2-1, with TRBD1 matching over 7 bases. CDR1 is SGHNT, CDR2 YENEEA, per germline. There are 16 residues in the CDR3. Trimming at V came to 5 bases and at J to 4 bases, leaving 11 bases not matched to a gene. CDR3 in DNA: TGTGCCAGCAGCGTCTTACCGGGACAGACTTACAATGAGCAGTTCTTC. The encoded protein is CASSVLPGQTYNEQFF.

The CDR3 here is CASSWRTGDHEQYF. CDR3 nucleotides: TGTGCCAGCAGTTGGAGAACAGGGGACCACGAGCAGTACTTC. The chain carries TRBV6-5 and TRBJ2-7, with 7 bases lining up with TRBD1. Germline V gene sequence: CDR1 MNHEY, CDR2 SVGAGI. CDR3 length equals 14 residues. The V and J ends lost 4 bases and 5 bases, in that order; junction bases with no gene match: 8.

The CDR3 is CASSQVRTTEQFF. The CDR3 nucleotides read TGCGCCAGCAGCCAAGTCAGGACTACGGAGCAGTTCTTC. V usage is TRBV4-3 and J usage is TRBJ2-1; maybe TRBD2 (6 bases). This CDR3 has 13 amino acids. The V end lost 1 base, the J end lost 10 bases, and 11 bases lay between the germline ends. Germline CDR1 LGHNA, CDR2 YSLEER.

Concerning this clone: The sample holds other DNA sequences that translate to the same CDR3. This chain links TRBV11-3 with TRBJ1-2; D might be TRBD1 (6 bases). The V gene lost 0 bases and the J gene lost 2 bases, with 7 bases spanning the gap. Germline-derived CDR1 and CDR2 are SGHNT and YENEEA. The CDR3 is 14 residues long. The CDR3 sequence: CASSLETGNYGYTF. CDR3 DNA sequence: TGTGCCAGCAGCTTAGAAACAGGGAACTATGGCTACACCTTC. The full variable domain, its missing parts supplied by reference TRBV11-3 and TRBJ1-2, is EAGVVQSPRYKIIEKKQPVAFWCNPISGHNTLYWYLQNLGQGPELLIRYENEEAVDDSQLPKDRFSAERLKGVDSTLKIQPAELGDSAVYLCASSLETGNYGYTFGSGTRLTVV.

The V gene is TRBV4-2, the J gene TRBJ1-3; a weak D match, TRBD1 (5 bases). V lost 0 bases, J lost 4 bases, and 13 bases lay in between. This CDR3 contains 16 residues. Germline assignment: CDR1 LGHNA and CDR2 YNFKEQ. CDR3 amino acids: CASSQEIGGGGNTIYF. Written as DNA, the CDR3 is TGTGCCAGCAGCCAAGAGATCGGGGGGGGAGGAAACACCATATATTTT.

This clone has only one observation. This chain uses TRBV7-2 with TRBJ2-5; 9 bases match TRBD2. This CDR3 region has 16 residues. Germline values: CDR1 SGHTA, CDR2 FQGNSA. Trimming removed 3 bases from V and 5 bases from J; junction bases left unmatched: 10. CDR3 coding DNA: TGTGCCAGCAGCTTGTTTAATAGCGGGAGTTGGGAGACCCAGTACTTC. Translation: CASSLFNSGSWETQYF.

The rearrangement links TRBV18 to TRBJ1-1, with D possibly being TRBD1 (6 bases). V was pared by 9 bases and J by 5 bases, with 19 bases between. The CDR3 runs 14 residues. CDR1 is KGHSH and CDR2 is LQKENI in the germline V gene. The CDR3, as DNA: TGTGCCAGATATCGTACAGGGTCGGATACTGAAGCTTTCTTT. Amino acid sequence: CARYRTGSDTEAFF.

The gene calls are TRBV27 and TRBJ1-6; TRBD1 matches at 10 bases. The CDR3 totals 19 residues. Per germline, CDR1 MNHEY and CDR2 SMNVEV (reference sequence). Trimming removed 2 bases from V and 4 bases from J; junction bases left unmatched: 11. The CDR3 region is CASSLRRGGTGAYNSPLHF. CDR3 DNA sequence: TGTGCCAGCAGTTTAAGGAGGGGGGGGACAGGGGCTTATAATTCACCCCTCCACTTT.

The chain uses TRBV2 and TRBJ2-3, with 10 bases that match TRBD2. V shed 3 bases, J shed 2 bases, and the junction held 5 bases outside the gene matches. CDR1 is SNHLY, CDR2 FYNNEI, per germline. The CDR3 totals 16 residues. The CDR3 reads CASSEGTSEFTDTQYF. In nucleotides, the CDR3 is TGTGCCAGCAGTGAGGGGACTAGCGAGTTCACAGATACGCAGTATTTT. Supplemented by reference TRBV2 and TRBJ2-3, the full variable domain reads EPEVTQTPSHQVTQMGQEVILRCVPISNHLYFYWYRQILGQKVEFLVSFYNNEISEKSEIFDDQFSVERPDGSNFTLKIRSTKLEDSAMYFCASSEGTSEFTDTQYFGPGTRLTVL.

The V and J genes are TRBV18 and TRBJ1-1; 10 positions match TRBD1. The CDR3 contains 16 residues. The junction had 4 bases not matched to a gene; V was cut back by 3 bases and J by 0 bases. CDR1 KGHSH and CDR2 LQKENI come from the germline V gene. CDR3: CASSPRTGGMNTEAFF. The CDR3 region has the DNA TGTGCCAGCTCACCCCGGACAGGGGGAATGAACACTGAAGCTTTCTTT.